This T cell receptor beta chain appears in the sequencing data of a study of T cell responses to AZD1222 COVID-19 vaccine. Study findings and constraints: Dominant at 160-218 and 743-854, vaccine-associated CD4 TCRs also spanned spike. Baseline serostatus was positive in only a handful of AZD1222 recipients.

Second-dose schedules of about 4 or about 12 weeks were combined. The data were produced by immunoSEQ multiplex PCR, yet TCRdb's version contains in-frame clones alone and is incomplete. This sample has tens of thousands of clones, with approximately 90% found just once. On this clone: What it recognizes is unknown.

The CDR3 spans 17 residues. Germline V lookup: CDR1 LGHNA, CDR2 YSLEER. V dropped 3 bases and J dropped 0 bases, with 15 bases sitting between them. Material: peripheral blood, obtained 28 days after the second AZD1222 dose. The J gene is TRBJ2-4, the V gene TRBV4-3; TRBD1 is a possible D gene (5 bases). This TCR derives from an adult who received the AZD1222 COVID-19 vaccine. DNA for the CDR3: TGCGCCAGCAGCCAGTGGTTGGCCAGGGAAGCCAAAAACATTCAGTACTTC. The encoded protein is CASSQWLAREAKNIQYF.